This TCR beta chain was identified during a study of T cell repertoires in cytomegalovirus infection. Germline V CDR1 and CDR2: SGHTA, FQGNSA. Trimming at V came to 0 bases and at J to 7 bases, leaving 9 bases not matched to a gene. The CDR3 covers 16 residues. TCRdb used MiXCR to reprocess the reads, holding one entry per CDR3 protein. This sample carries about 110,000 distinct CDR3 sequences, over 30% of them seen once, and the ten largest clones take more than 35%. This clonotype was observed a handful of times. The target antigen is unknown. This chain joins TRBV7-2 and TRBJ2-1; 7 positions match TRBD2. The sequence came from a human donor in good health (CMV status not recorded). Some clones in this sample may be carry-over from other donors' samples. Sequenced material: CD8+ T cells from cultured PBMCs, taken from culture after CMV antigen stimulation. The CDR3 coding sequence is TGTGCCAGCAGCTTAGCGCGGGGAGGGATTTCGAATGAGCAGTTCTTC. Amino acid sequence: CASSLARGGISNEQFF. The full variable domain, in which reference TRBV7-2 and TRBJ2-1 provide the parts outside the CDR3, is GAGVSQSPSNKVTEKGKDVELRCDPISGHTALYWYRQSLGQGLEFLIYFQGNSAPDKSGLPSDRFSAERTGGSVSTLTIQRTQQEDSAVYLCASSLARGGISNEQFFGPGTRLTVL.